Below are 21 T cell receptor beta chains sequenced from a single sample in a study of T-cell reconstitution after alpha-beta-depleted transplantation in children. Researchers prepared the TCRbeta library using unique molecular identifiers, the study reports. TCRdb re-called the PCR reads through MiXCR, storing one row per CDR3 protein. The repertoire consists of 500,000 to 750,000 distinct CDR3 sequences, with 20% to 30% occurring once and the leading ten covering about a third. Sequences were derived from PBMCs, sampled before TCRalphabeta/CD19-depleted stem cell transplant. The receptors here all came from a boy under two years old with Wiskott-Aldrich syndrome, due to receive a stem cell transplant.

The V and J genes are TRBV2 and TRBJ2-1, with 7 bases fitting TRBD2. Germline lookup yields CDR1 SNHLY and CDR2 FYNNEI. The CDR3 runs to 15 residues. V lost 4 bases to trimming and J lost 4 bases; unmatched junction nucleotides: 7. The CDR3 here is CASSVTSGMYNEQFF. CDR3 nucleotides: TGTGCCAGCAGTGTGACCAGCGGGATGTACAATGAGCAGTTCTTC.

This clonotype was observed a handful of times. The genes are TRBV28 and TRBJ2-7; no clear D. The V end was cut by 2 bases, the J end by 2 bases, with 7 bases between. CDR3 length equals 13 residues. Germline lookup yields CDR1 MDHEN and CDR2 SYDVKM. CDR3 nucleotides: TGTGCCAGCAGTTTACCAGCTACCTACGAGCAGTACTTC. Residues: CASSLPATYEQYF.

The chain joins TRBV4-2 to TRBJ1-1; D call uncertain. The CDR3 consists of 15 residues. V was cut by 4 bases and J by 4 bases, with 16 bases left in between. CDR1 is LGHNA and CDR2 is YNFKEQ in the germline V gene. The CDR3 DNA follows: TGTGCCAGCAGCCCCGGGGTCCCGATCCTCACTGAAGCTTTCTTT. It encodes CASSPGVPILTEAFF.

This clonotype was detected a few times. The chain recombines TRBV6-1 with TRBJ1-2; D call uncertain. The V end was cut by 5 bases, the J end by 8 bases, with 15 bases between. This CDR3 is built from 13 residues. Germline CDR1 reads MNHNS; CDR2 reads SASEGT. The CDR3 DNA reads TGTGCCAGCAGTCGATCTCGGACGCAGGGCTACACCTTC. Its translation is CASSRSRTQGYTF.

The rearrangement uses TRBV7-9 and TRBJ1-2, with D maybe TRBD1 (5 bases). This CDR3 spans 13 amino acids. Germline CDR1 is SEHNR and CDR2 is FQNEAQ (reference sequence). Deletions cut 2 bases from V and 7 bases from J, with 11 bases between. CDR3 protein: CASSLREGVGYTF. The DNA for the CDR3 is TGTGCCAGCAGCTTAAGGGAAGGGGTTGGCTACACCTTC.

The chain uses TRBV4-2 and TRBJ2-1; D is possibly TRBD1 (6 bases). Germline V gene data show CDR1 as LGHNA and CDR2 as YNFKEQ. The CDR3 is 14 amino acids. Trimming shortened V by 2 bases and J by 8 bases, and 13 bases separated the two germline ends. CDR3: CASSQTRGGYEQFF. CDR3 coding DNA: TGTGCCAGCAGCCAAACCAGGGGCGGCTATGAGCAGTTCTTC.

V and J are TRBV15 and TRBJ2-2; no definite D call. The CDR3 has 19 residues. Germline assignment: CDR1 LNHNV and CDR2 YYDKDF (reference sequence). Trimming shortened V by 0 bases and J by 0 bases, and 17 bases separated the two germline ends. Written as DNA, the CDR3 is TGTGCCACCAGCAGAGAACGACGGTCTCTCAGCACGAACACCGGGGAGCTGTTTTTT. Its protein product is CATSRERRSLSTNTGELFF. The full variable domain, rest sourced from reference TRBV15 and TRBJ2-2, is DAMVIQNPRYQVTQFGKPVTLSCSQTLNHNVMYWYQQKSSQAPKLLFHYYDKDFNNEADTPDNFQSRRPNTSFCFLDIRSPGLGDTAMYLCATSRERRSLSTNTGELFFGEGSRLTVL.

The V and J genes are TRBV5-1 and TRBJ2-5; TRBD2 matches 11 bases. The germline V gene encodes CDR1 SGHRS and CDR2 YFSETQ. There are 17 residues in the CDR3. Unmatched junction bases numbered 8, after V lost 0 bases and J lost 4 bases. The CDR3 protein is CASSLAVLAGVSETQYF. Written as DNA, the CDR3 is TGCGCCAGCAGCTTGGCGGTACTAGCGGGAGTTTCAGAGACCCAGTACTTC.

This clonotype came up a few times. The rearrangement uses TRBV12-3 or TRBV12-4 and TRBJ1-1; no clear D. V was clipped by 4 bases and J by 3 bases, with 6 bases between them. The CDR3 has 12 residues. This chain's CDR3 is CASSWTYTEAFF. The CDR3 DNA is TGTGCCAGCAGTTGGACTTACACTGAAGCTTTCTTT.

This chain joins TRBV28 and TRBJ1-5, with D possibly matching TRBD1 (5 bases). The CDR3 spans 16 residues. With 5 bases removed from V and 1 base from J, the gap between germline ends came to 15 bases. Germline assignment: CDR1 MDHEN and CDR2 SYDVKM. The CDR3 is CASSGKGPLSNQPQHF. The CDR3 nucleotides read TGTGCCAGCAGTGGAAAGGGACCGCTAAGCAATCAGCCCCAGCATTTT.

This chain uses TRBV5-1 with TRBJ1-2; 8 nucleotides agree with TRBD1. With V trimmed by 4 bases and J by 8 bases, 4 bases remained unmatched. The CDR3 length is 12 residues. From germline, CDR1 is SGHRS and CDR2 YFSETQ. In nucleotides, the CDR3 is TGCGCCAGCAGCCCGGACAGGGAAGGCTACACCTTC. The encoded protein is CASSPDREGYTF.

The chain employs TRBV11-2 and TRBJ2-1; D perhaps matches TRBD2 (5 bases). Germline V gene lookup returns CDR1 SGHAT and CDR2 FQNNGV. Between the trimmed V and J ends, which lost 5 bases and 2 bases, there was a span of 13 bases. CDR3 length equals 15 residues. The CDR3 is CASSPRGLAYNEQFF. CDR3 bases: TGTGCCAGCAGCCCCCGAGGGCTAGCCTACAATGAGCAGTTCTTC. Complete variable domain (other parts from reference TRBV11-2 and TRBJ2-1): EAGVAQSPRYKIIEKRQSVAFWCNPISGHATLYWYQQILGQGPKLLIQFQNNGVVDDSQLPKDRFSAERLKGVDSTLKIQPAKLEDSAVYLCASSPRGLAYNEQFFGPGTRLTVL.

The chain carries TRBV24-1 and TRBJ2-1, with 8 nucleotides matching TRBD2. V trimming: 4 bases; J trimming: 6 bases; junction bases outside the gene matches: 7. The CDR3 totals 15 residues. The germline CDR1 and CDR2 sequences are KGHDR and SFDVKD. The chain's CDR3 is CATSEGRGVGNEQFF. CDR3 in DNA: TGTGCCACCAGTGAAGGGCGGGGGGTGGGCAATGAGCAGTTCTTC.

The V and J genes are TRBV20-1 and TRBJ2-5, with 9 nucleotides matching TRBD1. The CDR3 is 16 amino acids. Germline lookup yields CDR1 DFQATT and CDR2 SNEGSKA (reference sequence). V lost 5 bases and J lost 2; bases outside the gene matches: 12. The CDR3, as DNA: TGCAGTGCTGGCTACAGGGGGCGGACTAGGCAAGAGACCCAGTACTTC. Translating it yields CSAGYRGRTRQETQYF.

The table lists this clonotype with a few counts. The genes are TRBV4-2 and TRBJ2-2; D is perhaps TRBD2 (6 bases). The germline CDR1 and CDR2 sequences are LGHNA and YNFKEQ. Trimming took off 4 bases at V and 4 bases at J, with 16 bases between the two ends. This CDR3 contains 16 residues. CDR3 sequence: CASSPAGSGITGELFF. The CDR3 DNA follows: TGTGCCAGCAGCCCCGCGGGTAGCGGCATCACCGGGGAGCTGTTTTTT.

J is TRBJ2-5 and V is TRBV20-1; D uncertain. V was shortened by 0 bases and J by 2 bases, with 7 bases between the two germline ends. From germline, CDR1 is DFQATT and CDR2 SNEGSKA (reference sequence). The CDR3 sequence is 13 residues long. The CDR3: CSARDVQQETQYF. As DNA, the CDR3 is TGCAGTGCTAGAGATGTCCAGCAAGAGACCCAGTACTTC.

V is TRBV7-2 and J is TRBJ2-1; D gene unclear. This CDR3 contains 15 residues. V was shortened by 5 bases and J by 2 bases, with 13 bases between the two germline ends. Germline CDR1 SGHTA, CDR2 FQGNSA. The CDR3: CASSLDKGPYNEQFF. The CDR3 bases are TGTGCCAGCAGCCTCGACAAAGGCCCCTACAATGAGCAGTTCTTC.

V and J are TRBV5-1 and TRBJ2-1; 11 nucleotides match TRBD2. The CDR3 has 16 residues. V was clipped by 0 bases and J by 9 bases; unmatched bases: 8. CDR1 is SGHRS, CDR2 YFSETQ, per germline. As DNA, the CDR3 is TGCGCCAGCAGCTTGGCCCGACTAGCGGGGACAGGTGAGCAGTTCTTC. Translated, it gives CASSLARLAGTGEQFF.

The chain employs TRBV7-2 and TRBJ2-5; 8 bases agree with TRBD2. Germline-derived CDR1 and CDR2 are SGHTA and FQGNSA. There are 14 residues in the CDR3. The junction had 4 bases not matched to a gene; V was cut back by 2 bases and J by 5 bases. CDR3: CASSLRLASETQYF. CDR3 nucleotides: TGTGCCAGCAGCTTACGACTAGCGAGTGAGACCCAGTACTTC.

This chain uses TRBV30 with TRBJ2-1; a weak D match, TRBD1 (6 bases). Germline CDR1 reads GTSNPN; CDR2 reads SVGIG (reference sequence). V was trimmed by 2 bases and J by 0 bases, leaving 17 bases between them. The CDR3 extends over 17 amino acids. CDR3 DNA: TGTGCCTGGAGTCCCCGACCTCAGGGGAGCTCCTACAATGAGCAGTTCTTC. Encoded protein: CAWSPRPQGSSYNEQFF.

This clonotype turned up a few times. The chain recombines TRBV12-3 or TRBV12-4 with TRBJ1-4, with D possibly matching TRBD1 (6 bases). This CDR3 has 16 amino acids. Deletions cut 3 bases from V and 3 bases from J, with 14 bases between. This CDR3 is CASSFGGGLANEKLFF. The CDR3 bases are TGTGCCAGCAGTTTTGGCGGGGGGCTGGCTAATGAAAAACTGTTTTTT.